The 2 T cell receptor beta chains reported below all come from one sample, sequenced in a study of regulatory T cells in long-lasting Graves disease. CDR3 regions were amplified by Arm-PCR using iRepertoire HTBI primers to build TCR beta libraries. Each CDR3 protein is one row after TCRdb ran MiXCR on the multiplex PCR reads. The table has roughly 430,000 distinct CDR3 sequences, approximately 16% seen once. Documented time point: newly diagnosed GD, antithyroid drugs for less than 3 months. The TCR library used RNA extracted from PBMCs. In addition, the sample was reused for a study of T cells in Graves' hyperthyroidism and ophthalmopathy.

Sequences were derived from peripheral blood mononuclear cells (PBMCs), sampled at new diagnosis, from a patient treated with antithyroid drugs. The receptors were sampled from a woman aged 25 to 39 with Graves disease.

In this sample, this clonotype turned up many times. The rearrangement uses TRBV3-1 and TRBJ2-5, with a possible D match to TRBD1 (6 bases). Per the germline V gene, CDR1 is LGHDT and CDR2 is YNNKEL (reference sequence). The CDR3 is 15 residues long. The V end was cut by 0 bases, the J end by 1 base, with 9 bases between. The CDR3: CASSQESQGQETQYF. CDR3 coding DNA: TGTGCCAGCAGCCAAGAGTCACAGGGCCAAGAGACCCAGTACTTC.

This clonotype occurred many times. The chain combines TRBV28 with TRBJ1-1, with no clear D. The V end was cut by 5 bases, the J end by 1 base, with 11 bases between. In germline, CDR1 is MDHEN, CDR2 SYDVKM. CDR3 length equals 14 residues. The CDR3 DNA reads as TGTGCCAGCAGTCCCGGGTGGGGGAACACTGAAGCTTTCTTT. This translates into CASSPGWGNTEAFF.